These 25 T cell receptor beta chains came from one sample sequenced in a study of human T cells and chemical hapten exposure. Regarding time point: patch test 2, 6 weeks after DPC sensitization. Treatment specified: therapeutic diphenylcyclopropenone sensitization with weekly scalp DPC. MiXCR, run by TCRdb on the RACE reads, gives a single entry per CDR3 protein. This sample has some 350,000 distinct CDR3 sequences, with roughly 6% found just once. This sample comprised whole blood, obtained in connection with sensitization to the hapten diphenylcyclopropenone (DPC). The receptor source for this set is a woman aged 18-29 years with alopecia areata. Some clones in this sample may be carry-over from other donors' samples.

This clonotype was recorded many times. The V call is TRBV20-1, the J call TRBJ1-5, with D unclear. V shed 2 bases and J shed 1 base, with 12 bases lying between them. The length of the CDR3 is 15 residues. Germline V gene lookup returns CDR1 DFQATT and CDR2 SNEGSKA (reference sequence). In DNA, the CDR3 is TGCAGTGCTAGACCCGGGGAGAAGAGCAATCAGCCCCAGCATTTT. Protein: CSARPGEKSNQPQHF.

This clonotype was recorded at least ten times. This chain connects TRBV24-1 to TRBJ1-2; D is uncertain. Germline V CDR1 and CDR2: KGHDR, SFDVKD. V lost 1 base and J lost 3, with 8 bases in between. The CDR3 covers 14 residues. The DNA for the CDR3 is TGTGCCACCAGTGATTTCTACCAGGACTATGGCTACACCTTC. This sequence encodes CATSDFYQDYGYTF.

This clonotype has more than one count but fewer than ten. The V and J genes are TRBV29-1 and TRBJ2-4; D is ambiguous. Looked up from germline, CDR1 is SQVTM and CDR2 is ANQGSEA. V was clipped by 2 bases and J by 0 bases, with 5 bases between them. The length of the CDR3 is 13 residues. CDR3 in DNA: TGCAGCGTTGAACTACTAGCCAAAAACATTCAGTACTTC. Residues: CSVELLAKNIQYF. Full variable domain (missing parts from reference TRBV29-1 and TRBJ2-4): SAVISQKPSRDICQRGTSLTIQCQVDSQVTMMFWYRQQPGQSLTLIATANQGSEATYESGFVIDKFPISRPNLTFSTLTVSNMSPEDSSIYLCSVELLAKNIQYFGAGTRLSVL.

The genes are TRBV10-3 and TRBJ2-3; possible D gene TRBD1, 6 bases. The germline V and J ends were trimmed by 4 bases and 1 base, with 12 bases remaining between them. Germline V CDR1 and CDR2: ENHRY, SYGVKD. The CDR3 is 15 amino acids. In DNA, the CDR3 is TGTGCCATCAGTGTTGGGGGCCCGCGCACAGATACGCAGTATTTT. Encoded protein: CAISVGGPRTDTQYF.

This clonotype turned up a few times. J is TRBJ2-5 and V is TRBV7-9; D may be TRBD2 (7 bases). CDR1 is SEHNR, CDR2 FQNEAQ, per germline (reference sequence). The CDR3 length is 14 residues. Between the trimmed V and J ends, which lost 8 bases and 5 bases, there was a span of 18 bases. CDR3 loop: CASLARGGGETQYF. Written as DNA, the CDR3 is TGTGCCAGCCTTGCACGCGGGGGCGGGGAGACCCAGTACTTC.

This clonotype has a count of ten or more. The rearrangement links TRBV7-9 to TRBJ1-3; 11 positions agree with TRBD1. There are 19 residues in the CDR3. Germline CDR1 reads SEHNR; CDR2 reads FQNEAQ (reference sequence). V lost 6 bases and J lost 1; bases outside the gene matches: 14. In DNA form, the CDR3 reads TGTGCCAGCAGACCGTCCGGGACAGGGGGTCCTGTATCTGGAAACACCATATATTTT. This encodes CASRPSGTGGPVSGNTIYF.

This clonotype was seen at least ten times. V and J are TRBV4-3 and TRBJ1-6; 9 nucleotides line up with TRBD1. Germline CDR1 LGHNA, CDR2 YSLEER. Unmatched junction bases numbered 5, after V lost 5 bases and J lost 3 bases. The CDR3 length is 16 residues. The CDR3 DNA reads TGCGCCAGCAGCGTAAACAGGGGGCTCTATAATTCACCCCTCCACTTT. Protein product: CASSVNRGLYNSPLHF.

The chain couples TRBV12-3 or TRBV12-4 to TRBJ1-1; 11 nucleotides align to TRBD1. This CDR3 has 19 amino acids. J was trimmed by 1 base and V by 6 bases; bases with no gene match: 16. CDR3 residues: CASRERTGGLNYRNTEAFF. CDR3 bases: TGTGCCAGCAGGGAGAGGACAGGGGGCTTAAATTATCGGAACACTGAAGCTTTCTTT.

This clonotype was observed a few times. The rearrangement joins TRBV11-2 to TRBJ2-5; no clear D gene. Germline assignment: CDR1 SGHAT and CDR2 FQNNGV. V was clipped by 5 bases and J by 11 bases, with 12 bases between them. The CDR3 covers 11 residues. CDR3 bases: TGTGCCAGCAGCGAATACTTGTCTCAGTACTTC. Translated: CASSEYLSQYF.

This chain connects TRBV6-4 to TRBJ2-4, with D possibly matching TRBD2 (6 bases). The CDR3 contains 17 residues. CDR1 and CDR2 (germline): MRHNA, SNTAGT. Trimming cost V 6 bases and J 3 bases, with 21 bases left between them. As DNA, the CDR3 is TGTGCCAGCAGCGTGAGCCCCATCAACGGGGGCAAAAACATTCAGTACTTC. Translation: CASSVSPINGGKNIQYF.

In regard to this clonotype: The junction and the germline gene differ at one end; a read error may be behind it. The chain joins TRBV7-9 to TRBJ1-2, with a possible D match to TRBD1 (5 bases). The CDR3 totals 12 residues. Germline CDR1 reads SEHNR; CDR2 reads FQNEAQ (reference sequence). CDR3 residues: CASSLTEWQGAF. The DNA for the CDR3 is TGTGCCAGCAGCCTCACAGAGTGGCAGGGCGCGTTC.

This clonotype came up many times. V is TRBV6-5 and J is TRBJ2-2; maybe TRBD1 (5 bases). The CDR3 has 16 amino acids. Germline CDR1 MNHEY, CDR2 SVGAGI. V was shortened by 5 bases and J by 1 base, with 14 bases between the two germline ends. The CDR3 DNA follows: TGTGCCAGCAGTACCTCCCCAGGGTGGAACACCGGGGAGCTGTTTTTT. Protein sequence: CASSTSPGWNTGELFF.

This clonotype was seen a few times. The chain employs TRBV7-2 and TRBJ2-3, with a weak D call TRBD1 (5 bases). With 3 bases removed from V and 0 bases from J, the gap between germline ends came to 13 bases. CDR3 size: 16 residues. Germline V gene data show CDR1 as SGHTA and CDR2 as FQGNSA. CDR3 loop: CASSFNRGQSTDTQYF. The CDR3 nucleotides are TGTGCCAGCAGCTTTAATCGTGGACAAAGCACAGATACGCAGTATTTT.

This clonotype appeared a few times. In DNA form, the CDR3 reads TGCAGTGCCCCCAAACAGGGGGTAGCCTACGAGCAGTACTTC. It specifies CSAPKQGVAYEQYF. V and J are TRBV20-1 and TRBJ2-7; 8 positions match TRBD1. The length of the CDR3 is 14 residues. J gave up 2 bases and V 6 bases, and 9 bases lay outside the gene matches. Germline V gene lookup returns CDR1 DFQATT and CDR2 SNEGSKA (reference sequence).

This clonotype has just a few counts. The CDR3 bases are TGTGCCAGCAGTCGTTCGGACAGGAGCTCTGGGGCCAACGTCCTGACTTTC. It is translated as CASSRSDRSSGANVLTF. The genes are TRBV11-2 and TRBJ2-6; 7 bases are a match to TRBD1. This CDR3 comprises 17 residues. Unmatched junction bases numbered 8, after V lost 6 bases and J lost 0 bases. The germline V gene has CDR1 SGHAT and CDR2 FQNNGV.

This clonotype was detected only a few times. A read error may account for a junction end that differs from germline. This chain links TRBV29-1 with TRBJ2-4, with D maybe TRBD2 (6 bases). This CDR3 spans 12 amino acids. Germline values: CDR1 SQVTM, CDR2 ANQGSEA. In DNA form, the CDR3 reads TGCAGCGTTGAAGAGGGAGGCGCCCTACGCGGCTTC. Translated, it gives CSVEEGGALRGF.

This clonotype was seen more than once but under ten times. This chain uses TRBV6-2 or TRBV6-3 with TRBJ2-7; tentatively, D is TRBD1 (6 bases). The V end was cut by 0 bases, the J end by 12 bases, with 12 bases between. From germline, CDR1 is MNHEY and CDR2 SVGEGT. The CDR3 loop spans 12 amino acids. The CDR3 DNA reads TGTGCCAGCAGTTACTCGAAACAGGGTCGGTACTTC. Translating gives CASSYSKQGRYF.

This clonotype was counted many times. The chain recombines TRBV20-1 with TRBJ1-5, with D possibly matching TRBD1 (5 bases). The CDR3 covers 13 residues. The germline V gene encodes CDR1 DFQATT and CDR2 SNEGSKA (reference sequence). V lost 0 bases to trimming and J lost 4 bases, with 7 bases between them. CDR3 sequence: CSARDRANQPQHF. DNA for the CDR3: TGCAGTGCTAGAGACAGGGCGAATCAGCCCCAGCATTTT.

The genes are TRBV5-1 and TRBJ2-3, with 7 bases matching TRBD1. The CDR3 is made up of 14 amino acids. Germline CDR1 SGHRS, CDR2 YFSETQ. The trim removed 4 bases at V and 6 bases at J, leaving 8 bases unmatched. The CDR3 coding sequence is TGCGCCAGCAGCCTTAGACAGGGAACGGATACGCAGTATTTT. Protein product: CASSLRQGTDTQYF. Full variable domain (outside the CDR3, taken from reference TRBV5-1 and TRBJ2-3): KAGVTQTPRYLIKTRGQQVTLSCSPISGHRSVSWYQQTPGQGLQFLFEYFSETQRNKGNFPGRFSGRQFSNSRSEMNVSTLELGDSALYLCASSLRQGTDTQYFGPGTRLTVL.

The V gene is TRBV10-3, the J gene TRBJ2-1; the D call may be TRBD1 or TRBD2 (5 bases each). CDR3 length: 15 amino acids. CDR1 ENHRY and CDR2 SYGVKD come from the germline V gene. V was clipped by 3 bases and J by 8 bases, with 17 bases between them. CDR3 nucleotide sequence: TGTGCCATCAGTGATCCCGAGAAAAGAGGGGATGAGCAGTTCTTC. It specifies CAISDPEKRGDEQFF.

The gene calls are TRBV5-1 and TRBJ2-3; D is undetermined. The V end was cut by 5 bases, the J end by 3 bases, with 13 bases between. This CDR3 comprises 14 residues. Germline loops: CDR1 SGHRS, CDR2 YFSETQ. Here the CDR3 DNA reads TGCGCCAGCAGGGATCAAACAGTGACAGATACGCAGTATTTT. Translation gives CASRDQTVTDTQYF.

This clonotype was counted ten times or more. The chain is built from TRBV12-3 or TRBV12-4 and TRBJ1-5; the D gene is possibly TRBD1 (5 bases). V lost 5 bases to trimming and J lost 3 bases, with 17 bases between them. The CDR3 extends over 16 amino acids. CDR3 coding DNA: TGTGCCAGCAGTCAGGGACTTCCAGGAAACAATCAGCCCCAGCATTTT. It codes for CASSQGLPGNNQPQHF.

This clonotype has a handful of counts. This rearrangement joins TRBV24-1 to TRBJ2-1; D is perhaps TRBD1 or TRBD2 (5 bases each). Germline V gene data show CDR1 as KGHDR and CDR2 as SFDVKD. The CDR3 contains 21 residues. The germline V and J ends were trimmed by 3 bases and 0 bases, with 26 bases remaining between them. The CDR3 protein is CATSDPPGTLPSAFSYNEQFF. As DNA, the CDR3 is TGTGCCACCAGTGATCCCCCCGGGACCCTACCTTCCGCTTTCTCCTACAATGAGCAGTTCTTC.

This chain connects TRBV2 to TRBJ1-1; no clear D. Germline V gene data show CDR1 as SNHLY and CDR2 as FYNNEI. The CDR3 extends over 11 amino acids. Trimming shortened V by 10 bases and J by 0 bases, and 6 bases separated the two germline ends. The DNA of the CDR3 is TGTGCCACTAGGATGAACACTGAAGCTTTCTTT. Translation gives CATRMNTEAFF.

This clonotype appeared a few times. The CDR3 spells CASSSTSGASPDTQYF. CDR3 bases: TGTGCCAGCAGCTCCACTAGCGGGGCTTCCCCAGATACGCAGTATTTT. V usage is TRBV7-8 and J usage is TRBJ2-3; TRBD2 matches at 10 bases. The V gene end was trimmed by 4 bases and the J gene end by 4 bases; junction bases not matched to a gene: 8. The germline V gene has CDR1 SGHVS and CDR2 FQNEAQ. CDR3 length: 16 amino acids.